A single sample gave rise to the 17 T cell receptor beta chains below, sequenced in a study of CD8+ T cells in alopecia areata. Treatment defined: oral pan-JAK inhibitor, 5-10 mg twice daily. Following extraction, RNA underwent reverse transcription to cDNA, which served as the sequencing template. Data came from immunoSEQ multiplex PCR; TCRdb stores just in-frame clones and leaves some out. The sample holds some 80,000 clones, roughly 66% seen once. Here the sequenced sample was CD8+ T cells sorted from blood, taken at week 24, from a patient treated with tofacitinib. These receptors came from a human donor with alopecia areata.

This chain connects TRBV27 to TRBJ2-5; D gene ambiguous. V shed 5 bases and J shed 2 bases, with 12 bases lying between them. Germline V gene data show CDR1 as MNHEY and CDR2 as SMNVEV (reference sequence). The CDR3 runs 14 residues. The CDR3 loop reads CASSASFGQETQYF. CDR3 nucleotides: TGTGCCAGCAGTGCGTCTTTTGGGCAAGAGACCCAGTACTTC.

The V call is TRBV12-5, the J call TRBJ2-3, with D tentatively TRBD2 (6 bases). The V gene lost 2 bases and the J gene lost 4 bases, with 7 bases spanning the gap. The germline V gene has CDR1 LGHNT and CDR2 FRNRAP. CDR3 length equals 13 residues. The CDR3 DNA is TGTGCTAGTGGTTTGTGGAGGGCAGATACGCAGTATTTT. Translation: CASGLWRADTQYF. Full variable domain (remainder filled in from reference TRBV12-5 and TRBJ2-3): DARVTQTPRHKVTEMGQEVTMRCQPILGHNTVFWYRQTMMQGLELLAYFRNRAPLDDSGMPKDRFSAEMPDATLATLKIQPSEPRDSAVYFCASGLWRADTQYFGPGTRLTVL.

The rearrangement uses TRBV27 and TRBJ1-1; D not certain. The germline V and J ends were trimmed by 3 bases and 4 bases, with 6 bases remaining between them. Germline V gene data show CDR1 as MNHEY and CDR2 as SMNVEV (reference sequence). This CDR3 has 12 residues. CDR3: CASSFLGTEAFF. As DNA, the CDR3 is TGTGCCAGCAGTTTTCTAGGCACTGAAGCTTTCTTT.

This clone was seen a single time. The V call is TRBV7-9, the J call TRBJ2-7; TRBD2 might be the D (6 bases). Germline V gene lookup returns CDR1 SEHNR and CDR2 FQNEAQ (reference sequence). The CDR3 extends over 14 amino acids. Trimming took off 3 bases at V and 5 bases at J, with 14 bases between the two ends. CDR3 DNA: TGTGCCAGCAGCTTGGGGGGACTGATCAACGAGCAGTACTTC. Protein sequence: CASSLGGLINEQYF.

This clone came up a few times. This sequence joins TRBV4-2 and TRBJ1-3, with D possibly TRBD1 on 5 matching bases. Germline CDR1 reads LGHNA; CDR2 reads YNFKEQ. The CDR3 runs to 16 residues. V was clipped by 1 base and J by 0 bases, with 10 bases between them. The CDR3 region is CASSQGDLPSGNTIYF. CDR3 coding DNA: TGTGCCAGCAGCCAAGGGGACTTACCCTCTGGAAACACCATATATTTT.

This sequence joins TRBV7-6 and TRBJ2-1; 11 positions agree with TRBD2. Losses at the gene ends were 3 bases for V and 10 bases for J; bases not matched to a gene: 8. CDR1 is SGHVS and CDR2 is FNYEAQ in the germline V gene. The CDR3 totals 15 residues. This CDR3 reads CASSLGLAGGGEQFF. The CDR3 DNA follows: TGTGCCAGCAGCTTGGGGCTAGCGGGAGGCGGAGAGCAGTTCTTC. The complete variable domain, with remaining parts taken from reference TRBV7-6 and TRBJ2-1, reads GAGVSQSPRYKVTKRGQDVALRCDPISGHVSLYWYRQALGQGPEFLTYFNYEAQQDKSGLPNDRFSAERPEGSISTLTIQRTEQRDSAMYRCASSLGLAGGGEQFFGPGTRLTVL.

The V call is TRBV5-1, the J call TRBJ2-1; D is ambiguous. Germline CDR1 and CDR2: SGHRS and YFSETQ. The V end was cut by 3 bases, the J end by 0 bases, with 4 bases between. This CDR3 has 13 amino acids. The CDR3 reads CASSWDSYNEQFF. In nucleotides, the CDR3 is TGCGCCAGCAGCTGGGACTCCTACAATGAGCAGTTCTTC.

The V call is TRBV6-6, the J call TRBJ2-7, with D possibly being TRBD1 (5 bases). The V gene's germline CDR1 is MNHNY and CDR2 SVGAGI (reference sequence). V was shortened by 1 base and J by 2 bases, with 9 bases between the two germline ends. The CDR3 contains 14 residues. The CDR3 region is CASSYYQGTYEQYF. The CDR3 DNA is TGTGCCAGCAGTTACTATCAGGGAACCTACGAGCAGTACTTC.

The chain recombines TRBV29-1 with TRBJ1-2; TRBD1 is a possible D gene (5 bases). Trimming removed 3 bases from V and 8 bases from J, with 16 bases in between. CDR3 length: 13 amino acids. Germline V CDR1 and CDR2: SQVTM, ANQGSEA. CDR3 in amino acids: CSVDPWGPGGYTF. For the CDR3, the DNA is TGCAGCGTTGATCCCTGGGGCCCGGGGGGCTACACCTTC.

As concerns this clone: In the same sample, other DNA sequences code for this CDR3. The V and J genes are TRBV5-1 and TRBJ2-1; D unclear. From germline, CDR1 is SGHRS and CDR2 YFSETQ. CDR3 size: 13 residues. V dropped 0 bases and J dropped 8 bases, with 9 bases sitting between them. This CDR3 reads CASSLVGIHEQFF. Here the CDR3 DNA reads TGCGCCAGCAGCTTGGTAGGGATTCATGAGCAGTTCTTC. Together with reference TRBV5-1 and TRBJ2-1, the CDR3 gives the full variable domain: KAGVTQTPRYLIKTRGQQVTLSCSPISGHRSVSWYQQTPGQGLQFLFEYFSETQRNKGNFPGRFSGRQFSNSRSEMNVSTLELGDSALYLCASSLVGIHEQFFGPGTRLTVL.

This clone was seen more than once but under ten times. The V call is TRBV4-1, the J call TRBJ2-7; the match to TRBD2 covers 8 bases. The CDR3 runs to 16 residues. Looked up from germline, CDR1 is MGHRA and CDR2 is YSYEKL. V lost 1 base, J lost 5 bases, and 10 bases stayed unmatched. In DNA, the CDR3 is TGCGCCAGCAGCCAAGGCGTTAGCGGGAACAGCGACGAGCAGTACTTC. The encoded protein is CASSQGVSGNSDEQYF.

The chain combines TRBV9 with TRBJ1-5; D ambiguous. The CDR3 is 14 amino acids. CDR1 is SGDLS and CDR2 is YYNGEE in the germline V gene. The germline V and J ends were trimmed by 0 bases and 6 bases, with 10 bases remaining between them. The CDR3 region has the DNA TGTGCCAGCAGCGTAGGGCCATCGGGTCAGCCCCAGCATTTT. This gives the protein CASSVGPSGQPQHF.

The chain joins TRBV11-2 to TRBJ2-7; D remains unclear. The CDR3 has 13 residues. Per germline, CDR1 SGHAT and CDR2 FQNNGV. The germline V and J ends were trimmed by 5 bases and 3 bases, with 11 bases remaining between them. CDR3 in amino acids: CASSLLLGYEQYF. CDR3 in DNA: TGTGCCAGCAGCCTACTGCTGGGCTACGAGCAGTACTTC. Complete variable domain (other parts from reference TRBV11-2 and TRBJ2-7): EAGVAQSPRYKIIEKRQSVAFWCNPISGHATLYWYQQILGQGPKLLIQFQNNGVVDDSQLPKDRFSAERLKGVDSTLKIQPAKLEDSAVYLCASSLLLGYEQYFGPGTRLTVT.

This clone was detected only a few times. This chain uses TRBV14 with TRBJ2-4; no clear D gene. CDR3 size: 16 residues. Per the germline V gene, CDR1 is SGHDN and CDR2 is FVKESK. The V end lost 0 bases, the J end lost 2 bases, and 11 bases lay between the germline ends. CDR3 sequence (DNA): TGTGCCAGCAGCCAAGATTTAGGGCATCCCAAAAACATTCAGTACTTC. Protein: CASSQDLGHPKNIQYF. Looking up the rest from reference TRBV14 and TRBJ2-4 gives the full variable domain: EAGVTQFPSHSVIEKGQTVTLRCDPISGHDNLYWYRRVMGKEIKFLLHFVKESKQDESGMPNNRFLAERTGGTYSTLKVQPAELEDSGVYFCASSQDLGHPKNIQYFGAGTRLSVL.

CDR3 bases: TGTGCCAGCAGTTTCGCGTGGCCAGATACGCAGTATTTT. Its protein is CASSFAWPDTQYF. The V and J genes are TRBV28 and TRBJ2-3; unclear D gene. The length of the CDR3 is 13 residues. Trimming took 3 bases from V and 4 from J, leaving 8 bases between them. CDR1 and CDR2 from the germline V gene are MDHEN and SYDVKM.

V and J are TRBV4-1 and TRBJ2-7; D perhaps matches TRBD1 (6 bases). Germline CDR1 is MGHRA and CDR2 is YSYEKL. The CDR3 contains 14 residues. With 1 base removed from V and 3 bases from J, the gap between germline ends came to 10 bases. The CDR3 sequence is CASSQANRDYEQYF. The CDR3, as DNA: TGCGCCAGCAGCCAAGCAAACAGGGACTACGAGCAGTACTTC.

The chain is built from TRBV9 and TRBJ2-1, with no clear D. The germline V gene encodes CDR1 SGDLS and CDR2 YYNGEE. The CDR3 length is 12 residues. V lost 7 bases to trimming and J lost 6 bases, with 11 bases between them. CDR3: CASSLRLNEQFF. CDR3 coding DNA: TGTGCCAGCTCCCTCCGGCTCAATGAGCAGTTCTTC.